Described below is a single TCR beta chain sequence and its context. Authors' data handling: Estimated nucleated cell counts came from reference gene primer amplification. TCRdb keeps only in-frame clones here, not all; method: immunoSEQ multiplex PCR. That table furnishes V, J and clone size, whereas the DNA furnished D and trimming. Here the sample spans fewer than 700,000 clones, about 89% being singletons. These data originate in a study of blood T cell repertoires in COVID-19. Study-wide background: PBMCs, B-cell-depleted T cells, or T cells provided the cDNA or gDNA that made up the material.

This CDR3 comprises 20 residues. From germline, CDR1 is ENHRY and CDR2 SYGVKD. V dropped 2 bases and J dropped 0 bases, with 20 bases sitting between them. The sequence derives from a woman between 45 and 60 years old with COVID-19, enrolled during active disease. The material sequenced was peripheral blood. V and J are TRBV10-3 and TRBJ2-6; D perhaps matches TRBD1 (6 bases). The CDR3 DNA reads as TGTGCCATCAGTGAGCCTTACAGGGAACTTGGGGCCTCTGGGGCCAACGTCCTGACTTTC. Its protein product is CAISEPYRELGASGANVLTF.